This T cell receptor beta chain came from a study of molecular identifiers for immune sequencing clone quantification. A remark on this clonotype: The target antigen is unknown. This is likely a read error, given that the CDR3 carries no conserved phenylalanine or tryptophan at its end.

The CDR3 is made up of 15 amino acids. CDR1 MNHEY and CDR2 SVGEGT come from the germline V gene. The V and J ends lost 6 bases and 3 bases, in that order; junction bases with no gene match: 9. When naive CD8 T cells were sorted, they were gated as CD8+CD4-CCR7+CD45RA+. Bulk TCR libraries were made with methods that had been previously described and with listed TCR primers. TCRdb ran MiXCR on the PCR reads and lists one entry per CDR3 protein. Here the sample spans about 97,000 distinct CDR3 sequences, 20% to 30% being singletons. Overall study findings and caveats: Effector cells kept over 99% of their molecules in clones above 20 RNA copies, while naive cells kept under 1% there.

This clonotype was obtained from a human donor in good health. Some libraries in this study had Jurkat cell RNA spiked in. Sequenced material: naive CD8+ T cells from blood, with Jurkat cell RNA spiked in. Noted subset: FACS-sorted CD8+CD4-CCR7+CD45RA+ naive T cells. The rearrangement uses TRBV6-2 or TRBV6-3 and TRBJ2-7, with 9 bases aligning to TRBD1. CDR3 residues: CASRKPGQGVYEQYL. CDR3 bases: TGTGCCAGCAGAAAACCGGGACAGGGAGTCTACGAGCAGTACCTC.